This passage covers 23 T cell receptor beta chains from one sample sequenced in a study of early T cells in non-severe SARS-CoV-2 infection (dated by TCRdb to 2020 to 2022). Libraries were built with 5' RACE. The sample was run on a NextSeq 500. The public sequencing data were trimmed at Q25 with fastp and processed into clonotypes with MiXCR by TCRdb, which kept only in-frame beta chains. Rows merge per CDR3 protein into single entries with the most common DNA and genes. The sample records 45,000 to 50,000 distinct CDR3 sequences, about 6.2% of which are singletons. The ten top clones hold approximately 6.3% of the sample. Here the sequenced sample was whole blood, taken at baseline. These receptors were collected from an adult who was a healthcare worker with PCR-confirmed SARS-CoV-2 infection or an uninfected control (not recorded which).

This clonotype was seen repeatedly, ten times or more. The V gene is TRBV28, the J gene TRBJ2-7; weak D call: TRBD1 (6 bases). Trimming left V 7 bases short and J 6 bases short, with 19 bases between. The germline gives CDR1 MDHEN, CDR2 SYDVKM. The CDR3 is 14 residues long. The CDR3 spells CASISGVGRGEQYF. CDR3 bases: TGTGCCAGCATCTCAGGGGTAGGGCGAGGCGAGCAGTACTTC. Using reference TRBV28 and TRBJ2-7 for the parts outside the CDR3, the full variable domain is DVKVTQSSRYLVKRTGEKVFLECVQDMDHENMFWYRQDPGLGLRLIYFSYDVKMKEKGDIPEGYSVSREKKERFSLILESASTNQTSMYLCASISGVGRGEQYFGPGTRLTVT.

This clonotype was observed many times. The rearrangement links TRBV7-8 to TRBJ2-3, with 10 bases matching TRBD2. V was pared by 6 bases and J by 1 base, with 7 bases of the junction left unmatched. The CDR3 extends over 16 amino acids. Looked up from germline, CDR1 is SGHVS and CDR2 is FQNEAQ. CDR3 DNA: TGTGCCAGCAGAGGAACCGGGACTAGCGGCACAGATACGCAGTATTTT. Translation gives CASRGTGTSGTDTQYF.

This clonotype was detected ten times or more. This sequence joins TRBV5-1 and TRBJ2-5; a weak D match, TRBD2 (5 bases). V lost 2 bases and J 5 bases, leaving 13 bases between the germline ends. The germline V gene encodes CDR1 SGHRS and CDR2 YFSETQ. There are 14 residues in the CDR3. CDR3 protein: CASSFSGMGETQYF. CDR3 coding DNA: TGCGCCAGCAGCTTTTCGGGGATGGGGGAGACCCAGTACTTC.

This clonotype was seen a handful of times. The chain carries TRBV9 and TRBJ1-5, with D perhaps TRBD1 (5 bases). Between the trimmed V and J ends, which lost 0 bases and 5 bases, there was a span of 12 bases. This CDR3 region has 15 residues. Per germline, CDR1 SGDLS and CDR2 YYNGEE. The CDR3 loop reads CASSVEGRVDQPQHF. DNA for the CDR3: TGTGCCAGCAGCGTAGAGGGGAGGGTAGATCAGCCCCAGCATTTT.

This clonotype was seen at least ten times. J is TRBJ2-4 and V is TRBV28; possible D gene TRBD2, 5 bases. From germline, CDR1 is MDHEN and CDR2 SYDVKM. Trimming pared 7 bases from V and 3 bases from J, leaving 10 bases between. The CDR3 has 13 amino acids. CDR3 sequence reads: CASTYGNKNIQYF. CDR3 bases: TGTGCCAGCACCTACGGGAACAAAAACATTCAGTACTTC.

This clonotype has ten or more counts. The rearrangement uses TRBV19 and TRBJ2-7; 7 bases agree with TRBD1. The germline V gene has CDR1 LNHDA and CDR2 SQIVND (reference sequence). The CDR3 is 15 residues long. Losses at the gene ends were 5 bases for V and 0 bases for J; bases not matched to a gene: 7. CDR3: CASSLRDSLSYEQYF. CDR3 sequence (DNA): TGTGCCAGTAGTCTACGGGACAGCCTCTCCTACGAGCAGTACTTC.

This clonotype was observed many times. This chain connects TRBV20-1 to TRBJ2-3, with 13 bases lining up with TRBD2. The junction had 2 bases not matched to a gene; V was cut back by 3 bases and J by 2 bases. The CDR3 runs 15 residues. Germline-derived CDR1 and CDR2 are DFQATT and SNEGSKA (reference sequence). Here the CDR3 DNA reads TGCAGTGCTAGGGGGACTAGCGGGAACACAGATACGCAGTATTTT. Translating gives CSARGTSGNTDTQYF.

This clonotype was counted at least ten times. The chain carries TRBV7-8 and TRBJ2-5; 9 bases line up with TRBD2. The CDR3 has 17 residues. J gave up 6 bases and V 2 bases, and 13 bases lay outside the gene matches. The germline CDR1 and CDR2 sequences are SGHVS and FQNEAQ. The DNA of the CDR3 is TGTGCCAGCAGCTTAATCCTTAGCGGGAGAAGGCAGAAGACCCAGTACTTC. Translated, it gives CASSLILSGRRQKTQYF.

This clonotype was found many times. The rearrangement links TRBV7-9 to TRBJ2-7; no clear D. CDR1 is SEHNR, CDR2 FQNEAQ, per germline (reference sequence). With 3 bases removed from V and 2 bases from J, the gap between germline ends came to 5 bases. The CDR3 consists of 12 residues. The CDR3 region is CASSFGPYEQYF. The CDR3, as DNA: TGTGCCAGCAGCTTCGGGCCCTACGAGCAGTACTTC. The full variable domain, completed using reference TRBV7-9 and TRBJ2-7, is DTGVSQNPRHKITKRGQNVTFRCDPISEHNRLYWYRQTLGQGPEFLTYFQNEAQLEKSRLLSDRFSAERPKGSFSTLEIQRTEQGDSAMYLCASSFGPYEQYFGPGTRLTVT.

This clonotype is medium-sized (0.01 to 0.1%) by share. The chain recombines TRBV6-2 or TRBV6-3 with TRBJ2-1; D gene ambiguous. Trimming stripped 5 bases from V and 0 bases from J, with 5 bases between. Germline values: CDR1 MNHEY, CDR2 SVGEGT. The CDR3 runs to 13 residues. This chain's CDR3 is CASSTSSYNEQFF. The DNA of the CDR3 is TGTGCCAGCAGTACGAGCTCCTACAATGAGCAGTTCTTC.

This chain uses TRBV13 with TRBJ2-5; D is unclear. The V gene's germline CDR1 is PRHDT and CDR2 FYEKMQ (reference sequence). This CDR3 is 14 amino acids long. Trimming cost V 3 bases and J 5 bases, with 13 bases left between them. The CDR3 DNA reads TGTGCCAGCAGCTTTGGGAAAGTCCGCGAGACCCAGTACTTC. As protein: CASSFGKVRETQYF.

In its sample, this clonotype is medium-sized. CDR3 sequence reads: CASSYWPAQETQYF. The DNA of the CDR3 is TGTGCCAGCAGTTACTGGCCCGCCCAAGAGACCCAGTACTTC. The chain couples TRBV6-2 or TRBV6-3 to TRBJ2-5; D gene ambiguous. The CDR3 runs 14 residues. Germline V gene sequence: CDR1 MNHEY, CDR2 SVGEGT. The V and J ends lost 1 base and 1 base respectively, with 7 bases between them.

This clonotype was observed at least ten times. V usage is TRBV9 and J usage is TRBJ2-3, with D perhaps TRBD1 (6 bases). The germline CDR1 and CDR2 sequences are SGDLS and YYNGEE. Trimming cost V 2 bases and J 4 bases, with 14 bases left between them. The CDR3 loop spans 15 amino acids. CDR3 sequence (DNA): TGTGCCAGCAGCGTTTGGGGGCAGGTTGCAGATACGCAGTATTTT. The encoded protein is CASSVWGQVADTQYF.

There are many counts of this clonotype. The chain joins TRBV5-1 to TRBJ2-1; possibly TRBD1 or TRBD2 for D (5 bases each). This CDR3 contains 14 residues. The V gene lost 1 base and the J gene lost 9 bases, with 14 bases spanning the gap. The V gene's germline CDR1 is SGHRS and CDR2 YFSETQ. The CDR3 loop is CASSLTGQWGEQFF. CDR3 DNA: TGCGCCAGCAGCTTGACGGGGCAATGGGGTGAGCAGTTCTTC. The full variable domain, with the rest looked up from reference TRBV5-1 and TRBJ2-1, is KAGVTQTPRYLIKTRGQQVTLSCSPISGHRSVSWYQQTPGQGLQFLFEYFSETQRNKGNFPGRFSGRQFSNSRSEMNVSTLELGDSALYLCASSLTGQWGEQFFGPGTRLTVL.

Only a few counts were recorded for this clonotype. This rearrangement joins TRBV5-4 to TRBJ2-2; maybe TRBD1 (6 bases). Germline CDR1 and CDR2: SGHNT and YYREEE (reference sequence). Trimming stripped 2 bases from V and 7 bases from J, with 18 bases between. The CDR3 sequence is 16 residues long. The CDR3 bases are TGTGCCAGCAGCTTTAGAGGGGGACGACCCATCGGGGAGCTGTTTTTT. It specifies CASSFRGGRPIGELFF.

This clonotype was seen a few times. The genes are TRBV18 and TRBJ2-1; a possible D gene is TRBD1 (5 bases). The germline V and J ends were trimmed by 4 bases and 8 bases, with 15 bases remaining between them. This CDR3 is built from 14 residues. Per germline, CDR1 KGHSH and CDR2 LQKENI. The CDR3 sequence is CASSLSQVGDEQFF. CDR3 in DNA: TGTGCCAGCTCACTGTCACAGGTCGGCGATGAGCAGTTCTTC.

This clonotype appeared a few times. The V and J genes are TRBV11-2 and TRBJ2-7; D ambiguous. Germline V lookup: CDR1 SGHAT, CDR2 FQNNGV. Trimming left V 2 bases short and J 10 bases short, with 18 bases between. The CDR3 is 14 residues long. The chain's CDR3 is CASSLRTARPYQYF. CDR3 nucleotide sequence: TGTGCCAGCAGCTTAAGGACCGCTCGACCCTACCAGTACTTC.

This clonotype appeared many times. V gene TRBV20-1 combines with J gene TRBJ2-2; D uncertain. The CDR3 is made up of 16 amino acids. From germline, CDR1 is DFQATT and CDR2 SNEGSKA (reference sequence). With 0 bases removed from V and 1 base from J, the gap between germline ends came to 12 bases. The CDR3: CSARDQAQRNTGELFF. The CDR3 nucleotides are TGCAGTGCTAGAGATCAAGCCCAGAGGAACACCGGGGAGCTGTTTTTT.

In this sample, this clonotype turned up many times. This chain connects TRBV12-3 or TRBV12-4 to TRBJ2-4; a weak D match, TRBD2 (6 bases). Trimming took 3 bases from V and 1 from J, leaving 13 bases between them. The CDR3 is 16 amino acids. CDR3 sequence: CASSLGEDSAKNIQYF. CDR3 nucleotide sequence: TGTGCCAGCAGTTTGGGGGAGGATTCGGCCAAAAACATTCAGTACTTC.

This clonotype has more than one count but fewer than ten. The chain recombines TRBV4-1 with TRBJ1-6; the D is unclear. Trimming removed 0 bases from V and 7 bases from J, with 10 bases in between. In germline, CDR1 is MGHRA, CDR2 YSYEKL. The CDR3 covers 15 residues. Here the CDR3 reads CASSQEWGGNSPLHF. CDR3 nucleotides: TGCGCCAGCAGCCAAGAATGGGGAGGGAATTCACCCCTCCACTTT.

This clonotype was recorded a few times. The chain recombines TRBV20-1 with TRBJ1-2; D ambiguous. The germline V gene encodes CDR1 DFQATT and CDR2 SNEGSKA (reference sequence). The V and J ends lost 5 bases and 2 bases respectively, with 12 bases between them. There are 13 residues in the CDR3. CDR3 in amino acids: CSASEQGNYGYTF. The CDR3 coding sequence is TGCAGTGCTTCCGAGCAAGGAAACTATGGCTACACCTTC.

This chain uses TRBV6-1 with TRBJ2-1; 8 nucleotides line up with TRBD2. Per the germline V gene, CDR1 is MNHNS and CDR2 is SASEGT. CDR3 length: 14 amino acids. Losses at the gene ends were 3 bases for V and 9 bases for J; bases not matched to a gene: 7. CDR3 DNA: TGTGCCAGCAGTGACAAGCGGGAGTGGAGTGAGCAGTTCTTC. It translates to CASSDKREWSEQFF.

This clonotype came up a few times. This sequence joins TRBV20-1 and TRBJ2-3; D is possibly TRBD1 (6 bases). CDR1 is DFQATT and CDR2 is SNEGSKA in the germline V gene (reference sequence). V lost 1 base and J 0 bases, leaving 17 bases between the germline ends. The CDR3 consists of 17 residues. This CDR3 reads CSARGGRLQTSTDTQYF. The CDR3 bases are TGCAGTGCTAGAGGGGGGCGACTTCAGACTAGCACAGATACGCAGTATTTT.